This T cell receptor (beta chain) was recovered during a study of control samples from healthy donors and cancer patients. This CDR3 contains 14 residues. Unmatched junction bases numbered 8, after V lost 5 bases and J lost 7 bases. CDR1 and CDR2 from the germline V gene are SGHAT and FQNNGV. TCRdb keeps only in-frame clones here, not all; method: immunoSEQ multiplex PCR. The sample holds about 97,000 clones, more than 85% seen once. The V call is TRBV11-2, the J call TRBJ1-2; the match to TRBD1 covers 9 bases. Material for sequencing was blood. The receptor comes from a young man in good health. The DNA of the CDR3 is TGTGCCAGCAGCCGTACAGGGGGCGAGGGTGGCTACACCTTC. Its protein product is CASSRTGGEGGYTF.